The sequence of this TCR beta chain was determined in a study of CD8 T cells in ankylosing spondylitis. Study-wide points: A TCR beta motif made of several highly homologous variants seemed typical of ankylosing spondylitis blood. Significantly higher representation of disease-linked clones was reported for matched ankylosing spondylitis synovial fluid. Researchers report that disease-linked clones proved CD8+ and relatively rare in peripheral blood.

Concerning this clonotype: The antigen is not known.

Germline lookup yields CDR1 MNHEY and CDR2 SVGEGT. The CDR3 totals 15 residues. Trimming cost V 5 bases and J 6 bases; bases outside gene matches: 7. With molecular barcodes, quantitative 5'-RACE was used to make the TCR beta libraries. TCRdb ran MiXCR on the 5' RACE reads and lists one entry per CDR3 protein. The table has 330,000 or so distinct CDR3 sequences, 7% to 9% seen once; the top ten hold more than 14%. The receptor was isolated from a male donor with ankylosing spondylitis. The material sequenced was blood, either unsorted or a sorted T cell fraction (not recorded which). V gene TRBV6-2 or TRBV6-3 combines with J gene TRBJ2-2; TRBD1 matches at 9 bases. The CDR3 loop is CASSDTGGKAGELFF. The DNA of the CDR3 is TGTGCCAGCAGTGATACAGGGGGCAAGGCCGGGGAGCTGTTTTTT.